The present T cell receptor (beta chain) was sequenced within a study of shared T cell receptors in the human thymus. The assay was immunoSEQ multiplex PCR, and TCRdb's table has in-frame clones only and misses some. The sample yields 500,000 to 850,000 clones, approximately 87% seen once. The V segment lost 5 bases and the J segment 4 bases; nucleotides outside the gene matches: 12. The CDR3 covers 16 residues. Germline CDR1 LGHNT, CDR2 FRNRAP. The same data also contributed to another study, on human thymus T cells.

The chain is built from TRBV12-5 and TRBJ1-2; 8 bases match TRBD1. The sequenced material came from thymocytes. This TCR came from a boy in the first two years of life with a congenital heart defect. CDR3 amino acids: CASGHSCQGAPYGYTF. DNA of the CDR3: TGTGCTAGTGGTCACTCCTGCCAGGGGGCCCCCTATGGCTACACCTTC.